The sequence of this T cell receptor beta chain was determined in a study of PD-1 blockade in classical Hodgkin lymphoma (dated by TCRdb to the early 2020s). Context from the whole study: Nivolumab dosing was 3 mg/kg intravenously every 2 weeks, continuing until either disease progression or unacceptable toxicity. A peripheral blood immune signature of response to PD-1 blockade in classical Hodgkin lymphoma was defined using TCR beta sequencing and CyTOF. Findings and caveats that apply to the study as a whole: Only a single clinical trial cohort was studied, and what caused the repertoire differences, possibly disease activity or prior therapy, remained undefined. Trial patients with a complete response had baseline diversity similar to that of newly diagnosed patients, while partial responders and progressors had significantly lower diversity. CD4+ but not CD8+ TCR diversity rose significantly by C4D1 (p=0.0027 vs p=0.16), most apparent in complete responders (p=0.02). Baseline TCR diversity was reported to be lower in newly diagnosed patients than in healthy donors, and even lower in relapsed/refractory patients. Lower diversity was seen in patients whose nivolumab began less than 1 year after ASCT, and these patients were left out of later analyses so that immune reconstitution would not confound the results.

Interpreted using the paper, the time point label stands for: cycle 2 day 1 (C2D1) of nivolumab. Every trial patient had relapsed following autologous stem cell transplantation, and prior brentuximab vedotin exposure was what differed among cohorts A, B and C. The trial cohort comprised 56 patients with relapsed/refractory classical Hodgkin lymphoma whose best overall responses were complete response, partial response or progressive disease. Single-agent nivolumab was administered to trial patients in the multi-cohort phase II CheckMate 205 trial. An independent review committee assessed best overall response by applying the 2007 International Working Group response criteria. PBMCs from the trial were collected at three points: immediately before nivolumab initiation (C1D1), and during therapy at cycle 2 day 1 and cycle 4 day 1. Peripheral blood was collected in 8 mL Vacutainer Cell Preparation Tubes, from which PBMCs were isolated by centrifugation and then cryopreserved.

The cysteine opens and the phenylalanine closes a CDR3 of 12 amino acids. Only the CDR3 portion is preserved as DNA: 36 bases, with reading frame beginning at the first base. Cut back by 0 bases and 10 bases, the V and J ends lie 4 bases apart. Based on the germline V gene, the CDR1 and CDR2 sequences are MNHEY and SVGAGI. The Qiagen DNeasy kit was used to extract genomic DNA from unsorted PBMCs and from the negatively selected CD4+ and CD8+ fractions. Amplification of TCR beta CDR3 regions was done by immunoSEQ multiplex PCR with primers that anneal to V and J segments. A synthetic immune receptor repertoire was used to minimize amplification bias, and any remaining bias was removed computationally after sequencing. On the study's bioinformatics: Repertoire diversity was quantified as the Shannon entropy index using custom Python scripts. The unsorted, CD4+ and CD8+ repertoires were each analyzed separately, with the exception of combined analyses, where CD4+ and CD8+ sequences were merged in silico. A clone counted as expanded when the clone's frequency after treatment rose at least 2-fold relative to C1D1, and clones undetected at baseline were given a pseudocount of 0.5. Singleton clones were defined as clones with 0 or 1 copy at C1D1, and non-singleton clones were defined as clones with 2 or more copies. Clones expanded in unsorted samples were assigned a CD4+, CD8+ or unknown annotation through matching of protein sequences in sorted samples from the same patient. Wilcoxon tests on paired samples were used to test changes in diversity from C1D1 to C4D1. Sourced from immuneACCESS, this table was stored by TCRdb with only in-frame sequences that have V and J called. A share of the clones is absent; for the studies checked, an unresolved V gene accounts for under half, and the remainder has no known explanation. V, J and clone size are those of that table, while D and trimming were read from the DNA. The sample table holds about 15,000 clones, of which around three fifths were seen once. Of the sample, roughly 8% falls within the top ten clones.

In regard to this clone: Its antigen is not yet known. Within one base of it there is no much larger clone, and no base qualities were kept.

The sample here was peripheral blood mononuclear cells (PBMCs), taken before the second cycle of nivolumab. The chain is made from TRBV6-5 and TRBJ1-6; no D gene call is confident. The receptor was isolated from a human donor with classical Hodgkin lymphoma. At the DNA level, the sequence is TGTGCCAGCAGTTACTCGAAATCACCCCTCCACTTT. It translates as CASSYSKSPLHF.